Listed below are T cell receptor beta chains from one sample, sequenced in a study of CD8+ T cells in alopecia areata. The method was immunoSEQ multiplex PCR; TCRdb's version includes in-frame clones alone and lacks a portion of them. Among under 200,000 clones, 65% were seen once, and the ten largest hold approximately 0.91%. The sample here was CD4+ T cells sorted from blood, taken at week 4, from a patient treated with tofacitinib. The receptors shown here come from a human donor with alopecia areata. Each CDR3 is given with its conserved first and last residue. A D gene is named only where the DNA matches it firmly. Clone sizes are given selectively: once, few, many, or a class where the clone is expanded.

d_call	clone_size	v_call	j_call	cdr3_nt	cdr3_aa
.	few	TRBV5-1	TRBJ2-7	TGCGCCAGCAGCTTCTCCTACGAGCAGTACTTC	CASSFSYEQYF
.	.	TRBV10-2	TRBJ2-1	TGCGCCAGCAGCGAACATACTGAGCAGTTCTTC	CASSEHTEQFF
.	few	TRBV5-4	TRBJ2-7	TGTGCCAGCAGCCCCAGGGGCACAGCTTACGAGCAGTACTTC	CASSPRGTAYEQYF
.	once	TRBV5-1	TRBJ1-2	TGCGCCAGCAGCTTGGCCGTGGCAGCACATGGCTACACCTTC	CASSLAVAAHGYTF
TRBD1	few	TRBV29-1	TRBJ2-2	TGCAGCGTGGGGACAGGGGGAGTATCCGGGGAGCTGTTTTTT	CSVGTGGVSGELFF
.	.	TRBV6-6	TRBJ1-2	TGTGCCAGCAGTTATTCCGATTGGGAGGGGAAAGGCTACACCTTC	CASSYSDWEGKGYTF
.	.	TRBV2	TRBJ1-6	TGTGCCAGCACCCGGGACGACGATTCACCCCTCCACTTT	CASTRDDDSPLHF
TRBD1	.	TRBV30	TRBJ1-1	TGTGCCTGGAGGAGACAGGGTATTGGTGCTGAAGCTTTCTTT	CAWRRQGIGAEAFF
.	.	TRBV10-3	TRBJ1-2	TGTGCCATCAGTGACAACCGACAGGAACTGGACTATCGCTACACCTTC	CAISDNRQELDYRYTF
.	.	TRBV4-2	TRBJ1-3	TGTGCCAGCAGCGAAGTGGAAAGCACCATATATTTT	CASSEVESTIYF
TRBD1	.	TRBV7-9	TRBJ2-7	TGTGCCAGCAGCCCTCCCGGACAGGGATACTACGAGCAGTACTTC	CASSPPGQGYYEQYF
.	few	TRBV7-9	TRBJ2-3	TGTGCCAGCAGCTCGGACTACTCGTCCACAACGCAGTATTTT	CASSSDYSSTTQYF
.	.	TRBV25-1	TRBJ1-2	TGTGCCAGCTGTTCTATTTCCAGCTATGGCTACACCTTC	CASCSISSYGYTF
.	.	TRBV7-9	TRBJ2-2	TGTGCCAGCAGCTTACCACTAACGAACACCGGGGAGCTGTTTTTT	CASSLPLTNTGELFF
TRBD1	.	TRBV5-6	TRBJ2-7	TGTGCCAGCAGCTGGGGACAGGGCTACGAGCAGTACTTC	CASSWGQGYEQYF
.	once	TRBV14	TRBJ2-7	TGTGCCAGCAGCCGAAACGGAGGCTACGAGCAGTACTTC	CASSRNGGYEQYF
.	.	TRBV2	TRBJ1-5	TGTGCCAGCAGTGAACCCAGGCAGTCCCAGCATTTT	CASSEPRQSQHF
TRBD2	.	TRBV27	TRBJ2-5	TGTGCCAGCAGTTTTCGGCGGGAGTGGACCCAGTACTTC	CASSFRREWTQYF
TRBD2	.	TRBV30	TRBJ2-2	TGTGCCTCCCCACTAGCGGGGGGATACACCGGGGAGCTGTTTTTT	CASPLAGGYTGELFF